The next 5 T cell receptor beta chains were all read from a single sample in a study of T cell clusters in autoimmune cytopenias (dated by TCRdb to 2018 to 2020). The sequencer listed for this sample is Illumina MiSeq. TRB rearrangements were amplified by multiplex PCR using a touch-down protocol with TRB-A and TRB-B primer pools mixed in one tube. Once TCRdb had reprocessed the reads, it stored one entry per CDR3 protein sequence and supplied no DNA. The table for this sample records 8,000 or so distinct CDR3 sequences. 25% to 30% of the sample belongs to the ten largest clones. Each sample's TRB amplification started from 250 ng of peripheral blood genomic DNA, which corresponds to tens of thousands of genome equivalents. Material for sequencing was peripheral blood. These receptor sequences come from a human donor with an autoimmune cytopenia or autoimmune hepatitis (not recorded which).

The chain has TRBV24-1 and TRBJ2-3. The CDR3 runs 14 residues. CDR1 KGHDR and CDR2 SFDVKD come from the germline V gene. Here the CDR3 reads CATSDVGVTDTQYF.

Measured by frequency, this clonotype is medium-sized. The V and J genes are TRBV29-1 and TRBJ1-1. Germline assignment: CDR1 SQVTM and CDR2 ANQGSEA. CDR3 size: 12 residues. CDR3 residues: CSGAARTLEAFF.

The V call is TRBV12-3 or TRBV12-4, the J call TRBJ2-3; TCRdb indicates TRBD2, and absent DNA this call remains unverified. The CDR3 length is 12 residues. The CDR3 region is CASSGSRDTQYF.

The V call is TRBV20-1, the J call TRBJ1-6. CDR3 length: 12 amino acids. Germline loops: CDR1 DFQATT, CDR2 SNEGSKA (reference sequence). CDR3 residues: CSARAPEDPLHF.

This clonotype is classed as medium-sized by frequency. The rearrangement links TRBV5-6 to TRBJ2-7; TCRdb picks TRBD2, but there is no DNA to check that call. The CDR3 covers 16 residues. The V gene's germline CDR1 is SGHDT and CDR2 YYEEEE. The CDR3: CASSSLTSGKFHEQYF.